The 10 T cell receptor beta chains given below trace back to one sample, sequenced in a study of T cells after yellow fever vaccination. MiXCR, applied by TCRdb to the 5' RACE reads, yields one record per CDR3 protein. The top ten clones hold 1.1% of a sample with under 300,000 distinct CDR3 sequences, approximately 6.3% of them seen once. The sample in question was CD4+ T cells sorted from PBMCs, obtained on the day of the yellow fever booster vaccination. All receptors come from a man aged 25 to 40 who received the YFV17D yellow fever vaccine.

This clonotype showed up just once. This could be a read error, since a much larger clone is one nucleotide away. The CDR3 sequence: CASSYPGKSNQPQHF. The CDR3, as DNA: TGCGCCAGCAGCTACCCAGGGAAAAGCAATCAGCCCCAGCATTTT. V is TRBV5-1 and J is TRBJ1-5, with D tentatively TRBD1 (5 bases). Deletions cut 3 bases from V and 1 base from J, with 11 bases between. Germline V gives CDR1 SGHRS, CDR2 YFSETQ. This CDR3 contains 15 residues. The whole variable domain, remainder taken from reference TRBV5-1 and TRBJ1-5, is KAGVTQTPRYLIKTRGQQVTLSCSPISGHRSVSWYQQTPGQGLQFLFEYFSETQRNKGNFPGRFSGRQFSNSRSEMNVSTLELGDSALYLCASSYPGKSNQPQHFGDGTRLSIL.

To note about this clonotype: A read error may account for a junction end that differs from germline. The chain is built from TRBV5-1 and TRBJ2-3; D might be TRBD1 or TRBD2, each matching 5 bases. Germline CDR1 reads SGHRS; CDR2 reads YFSETQ. The CDR3 extends over 14 amino acids. CDR3 region: CASSLGASTDTQFF. Written as DNA, the CDR3 is TGCGCCAGCAGCCTCGGGGCCAGCACAGATACGCAGTTTTTT.

This sequence joins TRBV7-2 and TRBJ2-7; no firm D call. The germline V and J ends were trimmed by 9 bases and 9 bases, with 18 bases remaining between them. The CDR3 spans 12 residues. Germline V gives CDR1 SGHTA, CDR2 FQGNSA. The CDR3 protein is CASGFGPTGQYF. DNA for the CDR3: TGTGCCAGTGGGTTCGGCCCAACCGGGCAGTACTTC.

This clonotype was counted at least ten times. The rearrangement uses TRBV15 and TRBJ2-5, with unresolved D. The V gene's germline CDR1 is LNHNV and CDR2 YYDKDF (reference sequence). V lost 4 bases and J 5 bases, leaving 8 bases between the germline ends. CDR3 size: 12 residues. CDR3 sequence: CATSNGWETQYF. DNA for the CDR3: TGTGCCACCAGCAATGGATGGGAGACCCAGTACTTC.

This clonotype was counted between two and nine times. This chain connects TRBV6-2 or TRBV6-3 to TRBJ2-2; the match to TRBD1 covers 10 bases. Germline V gene data show CDR1 as MNHEY and CDR2 as SVGEGT. With 2 bases clipped from V and 7 bases from J, the junction kept 4 bases outside the gene matches. CDR3 length equals 15 residues. The CDR3 reads CASSYRTGGHGELFF. Here the CDR3 DNA reads TGTGCCAGCAGTTACCGGACAGGGGGACACGGGGAGCTGTTTTTT.

This clonotype was counted at least ten times. The genes are TRBV10-3 and TRBJ2-1, with 7 bases matching TRBD2. The germline V gene has CDR1 ENHRY and CDR2 SYGVKD. With V trimmed by 4 bases and J by 10 bases, 10 bases remained unmatched. CDR3 length: 14 amino acids. Written as DNA, the CDR3 is TGTGCCATCAGTGGAGGAAAGGAAGCGGGGGAGCAGTTCTTC. This sequence encodes CAISGGKEAGEQFF.

This clonotype occurred many times. The chain recombines TRBV12-3 or TRBV12-4 with TRBJ2-2; D is ambiguous. With 7 bases removed from V and 0 bases from J, the gap between germline ends came to 6 bases. The length of the CDR3 is 13 residues. This CDR3 is CASTRPNTGELFF. For the CDR3, the DNA is TGTGCCAGCACTCGACCGAACACCGGGGAGCTGTTTTTT.

Notes on this clonotype: The CDR3 does not end in the conserved phenylalanine or tryptophan, so this is likely a read error. As DNA, the CDR3 is TGTGCCAGCAGCTTAGGGGCGTGGTCGGACAATGAGCAGTTCTAC. It yields the protein CASSLGAWSDNEQFY. The chain recombines TRBV7-9 with TRBJ2-1; no clear D. The CDR3 consists of 15 residues. The germline V and J ends were trimmed by 1 base and 5 bases, with 12 bases remaining between them. Germline V gives CDR1 SEHNR, CDR2 FQNEAQ (reference sequence).

This clonotype was observed at least ten times. The chain couples TRBV7-2 to TRBJ2-7; 7 bases map to TRBD1. The CDR3 sequence is 15 residues long. Trimming removed 5 bases from V and 4 bases from J; junction bases left unmatched: 11. The germline gives CDR1 SGHTA, CDR2 FQGNSA. CDR3 sequence (DNA): TGTGCCAGCAGCCAAACCCGACAGGGCGGATACGAGCAGTACTTC. Its protein is CASSQTRQGGYEQYF.

CDR3 sequence (DNA): TGTGCCAGCAGCTTAGCAGCCTGGGACGCGCAGTACTTC. This gives the protein CASSLAAWDAQYF. The chain recombines TRBV7-9 with TRBJ2-7; D may correspond to TRBD1 or TRBD2 (5 bases each). V lost 0 bases, J lost 9 bases, and 12 bases lay in between. This CDR3 is built from 13 residues. Germline V gene sequence: CDR1 SEHNR, CDR2 FQNEAQ (reference sequence).